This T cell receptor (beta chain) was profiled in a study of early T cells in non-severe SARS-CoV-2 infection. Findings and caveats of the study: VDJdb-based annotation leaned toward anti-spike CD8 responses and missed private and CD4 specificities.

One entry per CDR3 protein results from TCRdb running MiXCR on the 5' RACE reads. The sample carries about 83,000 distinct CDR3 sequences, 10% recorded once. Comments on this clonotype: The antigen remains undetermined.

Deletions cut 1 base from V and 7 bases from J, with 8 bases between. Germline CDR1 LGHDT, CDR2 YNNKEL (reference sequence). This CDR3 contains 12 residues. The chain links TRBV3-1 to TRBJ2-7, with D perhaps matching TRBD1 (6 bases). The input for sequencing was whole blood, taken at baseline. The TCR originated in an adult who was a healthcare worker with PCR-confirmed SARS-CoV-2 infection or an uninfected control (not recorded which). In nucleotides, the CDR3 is TGTGCCAGCAGCCAAGGAACAGGGGAGCAGTACTTC. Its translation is CASSQGTGEQYF.